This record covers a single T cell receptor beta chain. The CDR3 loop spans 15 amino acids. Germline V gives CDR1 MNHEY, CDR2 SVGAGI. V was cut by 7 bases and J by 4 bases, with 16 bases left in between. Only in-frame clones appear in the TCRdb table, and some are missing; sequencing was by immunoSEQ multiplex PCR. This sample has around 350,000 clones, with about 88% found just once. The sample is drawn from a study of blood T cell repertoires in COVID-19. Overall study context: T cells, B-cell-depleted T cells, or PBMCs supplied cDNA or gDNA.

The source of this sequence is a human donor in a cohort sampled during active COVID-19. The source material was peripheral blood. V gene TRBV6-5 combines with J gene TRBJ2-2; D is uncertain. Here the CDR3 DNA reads TGTGCCAGCACCCGTTCCTACGGTAGCACCGGGGAGCTGTTTTTT. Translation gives CASTRSYGSTGELFF.